This T cell receptor (beta chain) is from a study of CD8+CD57+ T cells in acquired aplastic anemia. Profiling of TCR beta VDJ combinations and CDR3 sequences used genomic DNA as template. Via MiXCR, TCRdb re-called the reads, giving one row per CDR3 protein. Altogether under 500,000 distinct CDR3 sequences are present, around 30% being singletons, with the ten largest covering under 0.95%. By flow cytometry, patients selected for sequencing had shown an expansion of CD8+CD57+ cells. Patients had received no therapy at the time of blood sampling. V lost 1 base, J lost 2 bases, and 15 bases lay in between. CDR1 is MGHDK, CDR2 SYGVNS, per germline. The CDR3 length is 16 residues. This clonotype was counted ten times or more.

This sequence originates from a human donor with aplastic anemia. The chain couples TRBV25-1 to TRBJ2-7; D gene ambiguous. Sequenced input: sorted CD4+, CD8+, or CD8+CD57+ T cells (not recorded which) from PBMCs. The CDR3 is CASSELFGSNTYEQYF. The CDR3, as DNA: TGTGCCAGCAGTGAATTGTTCGGTAGCAATACCTACGAGCAGTACTTC.